Listed below are T cell receptor beta chains from one sample, sequenced in a study of read filtering for tumor transcriptome and immune sequencing. Each CDR3 protein is one row after TCRdb ran MiXCR on the reads. This repertoire shows 100,000 to 150,000 distinct CDR3 sequences, roughly 13% found once; its top ten account for around 8.3%. The specimen sequenced was a population of CD138-negative cells sorted from bone marrow. All receptors come from a donor aged 40 or older with multiple myeloma. Both conserved end residues are part of each CDR3. D genes are given only for firm matches. The listing skips clone size in some rows; elsewhere it reads once, few, many or a size class.

cdr3_nt cdr3_aa cdr3_length v_call d_call clone_size j_call
TGCAGCGTCGCCCGGGACCCCGGAACTGAAGCTTTCTTT CSVARDPGTEAFF 13 TRBV29-1 NA NA TRBJ1-1
TGTGCCAGCAGCTTATGGTTACCACAGGGACCCTCCTCTGGGGCCAACGTCCTGACTTTC CASSLWLPQGPSSGANVLTF 20 TRBV7-8 NA many TRBJ2-6
TGTGCCAGCAGCGCCGACAGGGGGAACACTGAAGCTTTCTTT CASSADRGNTEAFF 14 TRBV9 TRBD1 many TRBJ1-1
TGTGCCAGCAGTTTCCGGACGGTCCCGGGACTCGGTCGGGGTGAGCAGTACTTC CASSFRTVPGLGRGEQYF 18 TRBV28 NA many TRBJ2-7
TGCAGCGTTTTGACTAGCGGACGCTATGTGCAGTTCTTC CSVLTSGRYVQFF 13 TRBV29-1 TRBD2 many TRBJ2-1
TGCAGTGCTAGGCTTGGGACAGCCACAGATACGCAGTATTTT CSARLGTATDTQYF 14 TRBV20-1 TRBD1 many TRBJ2-3
TGCAGCGTTGAAGGCGGGAGGGCCTCGGGTGAGACCCAGTACTTC CSVEGGRASGETQYF 15 TRBV29-1 TRBD2 once TRBJ2-5
TGTGCCACCAGCGGAGCGGGAGCTTACAATGAGCAGTTCTTC CATSGAGAYNEQFF 14 TRBV24-1 TRBD2 many TRBJ2-1
TGCAGTGCTCCCCAGGGACCAGGGAACAATCAGCCCCAGCATTTT CSAPQGPGNNQPQHF 15 TRBV20-1 NA many TRBJ1-5
TGTGCCAGCAGCTACACGGGGCCAGGGAGCACAGATACGCAGTATTTT CASSYTGPGSTDTQYF 16 TRBV7-3 NA many TRBJ2-3
TGTGCCAGCAGCGTAGGCGTCAGGTCCGGAAACACCATATATTTT CASSVGVRSGNTIYF 15 TRBV9 NA many TRBJ1-3
TGTGCCACCACCCCCGGGACTAGACCCACCGGGGAGCTGTTTTTT CATTPGTRPTGELFF 15 TRBV24-1 TRBD2 many TRBJ2-2
TGCAGTGCTCCGGTGGTTTGGACCGGGGAGCTGTTTTTT CSAPVVWTGELFF 13 TRBV20-1 NA many TRBJ2-2
TGTGCCAGCAGCTATACTAGCGGGAACTACGAGCAGTACTTC CASSYTSGNYEQYF 14 TRBV3-1 TRBD2 many TRBJ2-7
TGTGCCAGCAGCCCGCCACCCGAGCAGTACTTC CASSPPPEQYF 11 TRBV11-2 NA few TRBJ2-7
TGTGCCAGCAGCTTAGGTGTCTACTCCTACAATGAGCAGTTCTTC CASSLGVYSYNEQFF 15 TRBV11-2 NA many TRBJ2-1
TGTGCCAGCAGAGGACAGGTGAACACTGAAGCTTTCTTT CASRGQVNTEAFF 13 TRBV6-2/TRBV6-3 TRBD1 many TRBJ1-1
TGTGCCAGCAGTTACTCTCCGGGGACTAGCGGGAGTCTATCCTACAGTGAGCAGTTCTTC CASSYSPGTSGSLSYSEQFF 20 TRBV6-2/TRBV6-3 TRBD2 NA TRBJ2-1
TGCGCCAACTCCCGAGGGAACACTGAAGCTTTCTTT CANSRGNTEAFF 12 TRBV5-1 NA many TRBJ1-1
TGTGCCTGCAGAACTAGCGGGAGCTCCTACAATGAGCAGTTCTTC CACRTSGSSYNEQFF 15 TRBV12-3/TRBV12-4 TRBD2 NA TRBJ2-1
TGTGCCAGCAGCTTCAATCGAGGATACAATGAGCAGTTCTTC CASSFNRGYNEQFF 14 TRBV7-9 NA many TRBJ2-1
TGTGCCAGCAGTCCCCGGGGAGAGACCTACGAGCAGTACTTC CASSPRGETYEQYF 14 TRBV28 NA few TRBJ2-7
TGCAGTGCTAGAGTCGGGACGTTGAATGAAAAACTGTTTTTT CSARVGTLNEKLFF 14 TRBV20-1 NA many TRBJ1-4
TGTGCCAGCAGCTTAAATGGGGAGCAGTACTTC CASSLNGEQYF 11 TRBV5-4 NA NA TRBJ2-7
TGCAGCGTTGAACCGAGGGGAGAGACCCAGTACTTC CSVEPRGETQYF 12 TRBV29-1 NA many TRBJ2-5
TGCGCCAGCAGCAGGGGGGGGACTAGCGGGGACAATGAGCAGTTCTTC CASSRGGTSGDNEQFF 16 TRBV5-1 TRBD2 many TRBJ2-1
TGCAGTGCTGGGGACAGGGTCTCCTACGAGCAGTACTTC CSAGDRVSYEQYF 13 TRBV20-1 TRBD1 many TRBJ2-7
TGTGCCAGCAGCTTGGTCGGGACAGGGGAAAACACTGAAGCTTTCTTT CASSLVGTGENTEAFF 16 TRBV5-6 TRBD1 few TRBJ1-1
TGCAGTGCTAGGTCGGCGGGAGGGGCCAAAAACATTCAGTACTTC CSARSAGGAKNIQYF 15 TRBV20-1 TRBD2 many TRBJ2-4
TGTGCCAGCAGCCAAGCGGGGTATGACGGGCGGACGAACACTGAAGCTTTCTTT CASSQAGYDGRTNTEAFF 18 TRBV14 NA few TRBJ1-1
TGTGCCAGCAGCAAAACCCGTTACGAGCAGTACTTC CASSKTRYEQYF 12 TRBV7-2 NA many TRBJ2-7
TGTGCCAGCGGACCCACACGGGTTACGGCTTTCTTT CASGPTRVTAFF 12 TRBV12-3/TRBV12-4 NA many TRBJ1-1
TGTGCCAGCAGCAGGACCTTGAGCACTGAAGCTTTCTTT CASSRTLSTEAFF 13 TRBV6-4 NA many TRBJ1-1
TGTGCCTGGAATCGCGGGACGAACACCGGGGAGCTGTTTTTT CAWNRGTNTGELFF 14 TRBV30 NA many TRBJ2-2
TGTGCCAGCAGCCATCTAGGACTGGAGGCTTCAGCGGTGGCAGATACGCAGTATTTT CASSHLGLEASAVADTQYF 19 TRBV7-9 NA NA TRBJ2-3
TGTGCCAGCAGCTCCAAGGAGAGCTCCTACAATGAGCAGTTCTTC CASSSKESSYNEQFF 15 TRBV7-7 NA many TRBJ2-1